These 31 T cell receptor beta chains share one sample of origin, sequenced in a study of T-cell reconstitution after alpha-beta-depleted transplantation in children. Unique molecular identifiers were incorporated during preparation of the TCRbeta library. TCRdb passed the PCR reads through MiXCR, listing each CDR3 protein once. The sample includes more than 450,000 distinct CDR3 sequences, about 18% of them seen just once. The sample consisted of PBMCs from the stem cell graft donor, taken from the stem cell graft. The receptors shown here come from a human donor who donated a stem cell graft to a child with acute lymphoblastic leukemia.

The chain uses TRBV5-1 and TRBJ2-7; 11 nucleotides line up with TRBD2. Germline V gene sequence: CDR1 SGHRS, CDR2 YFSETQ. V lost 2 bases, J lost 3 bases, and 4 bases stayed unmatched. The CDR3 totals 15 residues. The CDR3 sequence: CASSFPTSGNYEQYF. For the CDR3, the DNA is TGCGCCAGCAGCTTCCCGACTAGCGGGAACTACGAGCAGTACTTC.

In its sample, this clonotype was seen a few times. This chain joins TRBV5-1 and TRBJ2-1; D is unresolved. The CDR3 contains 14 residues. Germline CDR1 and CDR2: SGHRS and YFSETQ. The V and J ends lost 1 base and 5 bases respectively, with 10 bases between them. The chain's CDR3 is CASSLSPVDNEQFF. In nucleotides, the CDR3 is TGCGCCAGCAGCTTGTCCCCCGTAGACAATGAGCAGTTCTTC.

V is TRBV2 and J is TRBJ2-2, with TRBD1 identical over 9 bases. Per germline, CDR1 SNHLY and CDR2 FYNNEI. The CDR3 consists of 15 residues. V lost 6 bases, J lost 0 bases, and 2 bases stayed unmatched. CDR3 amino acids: CASRWDRANTGELFF. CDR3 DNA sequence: TGTGCCAGCAGATGGGACAGGGCGAACACCGGGGAGCTGTTTTTT.

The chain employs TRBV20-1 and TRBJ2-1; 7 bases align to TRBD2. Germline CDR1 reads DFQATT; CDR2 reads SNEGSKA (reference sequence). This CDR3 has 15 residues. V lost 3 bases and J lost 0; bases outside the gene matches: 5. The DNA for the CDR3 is TGCAGTGCTAGCAGCCGGGACTACTCCTACAATGAGCAGTTCTTC. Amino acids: CSASSRDYSYNEQFF.

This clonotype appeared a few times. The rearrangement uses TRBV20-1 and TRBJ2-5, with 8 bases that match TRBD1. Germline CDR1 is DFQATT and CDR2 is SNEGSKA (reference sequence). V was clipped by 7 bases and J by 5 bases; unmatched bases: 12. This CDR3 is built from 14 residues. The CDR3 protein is CSVPFRGRLETQYF. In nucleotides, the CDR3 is TGCAGTGTCCCATTCAGGGGGCGTTTGGAGACCCAGTACTTC.

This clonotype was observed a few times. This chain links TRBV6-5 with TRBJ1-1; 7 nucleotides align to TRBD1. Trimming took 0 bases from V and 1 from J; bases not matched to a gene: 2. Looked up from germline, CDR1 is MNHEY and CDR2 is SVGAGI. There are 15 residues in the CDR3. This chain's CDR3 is CASSYSRDRNTEAFF. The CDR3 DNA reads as TGTGCCAGCAGTTACTCGAGGGACAGGAACACTGAAGCTTTCTTT.

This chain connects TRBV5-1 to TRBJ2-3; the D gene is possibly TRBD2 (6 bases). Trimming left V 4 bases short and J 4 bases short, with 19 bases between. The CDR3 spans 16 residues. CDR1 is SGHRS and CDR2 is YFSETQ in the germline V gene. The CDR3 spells CASSLNSGSRPDTQYF. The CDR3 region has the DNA TGCGCCAGCAGCCTCAATAGCGGCAGTCGCCCAGATACGCAGTATTTT.

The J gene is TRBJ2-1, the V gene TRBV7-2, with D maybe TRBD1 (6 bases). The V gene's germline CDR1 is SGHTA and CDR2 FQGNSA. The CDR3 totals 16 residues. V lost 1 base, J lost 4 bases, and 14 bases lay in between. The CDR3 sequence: CASSLEGVSGYNEQFF. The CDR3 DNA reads TGTGCCAGCAGCTTAGAGGGGGTCTCGGGGTACAATGAGCAGTTCTTC.

CDR3 sequence: CSARAIGELFF. For the CDR3, the DNA is TGCAGTGCTAGAGCAATCGGGGAGCTGTTTTTT. V is TRBV20-1 and J is TRBJ2-2; D not resolved. This CDR3 region has 11 residues. Trimming took off 1 base at V and 7 bases at J, with 4 bases between the two ends. In germline, CDR1 is DFQATT, CDR2 SNEGSKA (reference sequence).

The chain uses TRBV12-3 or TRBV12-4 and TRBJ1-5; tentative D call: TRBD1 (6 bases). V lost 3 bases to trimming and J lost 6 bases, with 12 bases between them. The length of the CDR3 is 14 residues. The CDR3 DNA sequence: TGTGCCAGCAGTTTTACGGGGGCGAGTCAGCCCCAGCATTTT. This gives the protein CASSFTGASQPQHF.

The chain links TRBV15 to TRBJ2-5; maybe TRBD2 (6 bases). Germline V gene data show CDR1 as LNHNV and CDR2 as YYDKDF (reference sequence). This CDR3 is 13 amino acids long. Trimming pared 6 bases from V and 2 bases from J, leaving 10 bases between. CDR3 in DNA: TGTGCCACCAGGGCGGGGTTGCAAGAGACCCAGTACTTC. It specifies CATRAGLQETQYF.

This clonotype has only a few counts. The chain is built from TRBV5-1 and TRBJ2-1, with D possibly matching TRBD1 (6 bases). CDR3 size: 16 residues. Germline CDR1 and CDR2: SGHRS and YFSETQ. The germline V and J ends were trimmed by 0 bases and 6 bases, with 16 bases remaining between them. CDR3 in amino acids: CASSLAGQTTTNEQFF. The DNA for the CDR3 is TGCGCCAGCAGCTTGGCGGGACAAACAACCACCAATGAGCAGTTCTTC.

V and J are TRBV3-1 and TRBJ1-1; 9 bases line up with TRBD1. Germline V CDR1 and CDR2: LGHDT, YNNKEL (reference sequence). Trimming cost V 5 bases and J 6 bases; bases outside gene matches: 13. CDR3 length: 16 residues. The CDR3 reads CASSYPSDRGNPEAFF. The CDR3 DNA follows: TGTGCCAGCAGCTACCCCTCGGACAGGGGAAATCCTGAAGCTTTCTTT.

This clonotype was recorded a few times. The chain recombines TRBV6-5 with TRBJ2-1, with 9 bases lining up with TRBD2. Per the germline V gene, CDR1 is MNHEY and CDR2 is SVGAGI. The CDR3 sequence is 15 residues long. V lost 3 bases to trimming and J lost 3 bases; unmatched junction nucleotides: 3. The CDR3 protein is CASSYAGGHYNEQFF. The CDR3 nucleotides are TGTGCCAGCAGTTATGCGGGAGGGCACTACAATGAGCAGTTCTTC.

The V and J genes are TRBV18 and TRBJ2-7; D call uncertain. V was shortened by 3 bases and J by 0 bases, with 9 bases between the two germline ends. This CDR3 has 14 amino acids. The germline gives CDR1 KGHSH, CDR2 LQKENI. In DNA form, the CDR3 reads TGTGCCAGCTCACCGGACGCTAGCTCCTACGAGCAGTACTTC. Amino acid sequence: CASSPDASSYEQYF.

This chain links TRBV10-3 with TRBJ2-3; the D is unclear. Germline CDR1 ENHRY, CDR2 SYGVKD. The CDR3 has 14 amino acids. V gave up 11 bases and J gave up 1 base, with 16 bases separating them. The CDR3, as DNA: TGTGCCCCAGGACCTAAACGCCGCACAGATACGCAGTATTTT. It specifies CAPGPKRRTDTQYF.

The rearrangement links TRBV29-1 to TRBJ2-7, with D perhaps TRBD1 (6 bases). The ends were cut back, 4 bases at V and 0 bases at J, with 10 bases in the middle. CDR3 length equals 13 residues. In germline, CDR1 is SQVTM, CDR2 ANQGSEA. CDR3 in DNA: TGCAGCGTTGCGCAGGGGAGCTCCTACGAGCAGTACTTC. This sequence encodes CSVAQGSSYEQYF.

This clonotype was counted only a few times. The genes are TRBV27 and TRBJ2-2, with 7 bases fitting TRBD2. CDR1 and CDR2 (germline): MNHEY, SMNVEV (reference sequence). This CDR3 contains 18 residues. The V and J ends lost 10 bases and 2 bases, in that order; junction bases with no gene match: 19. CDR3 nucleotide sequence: TGTGCCATCACCCCGGCTAGCGGTACGACTCAAAACACCGGGGAGCTGTTTTTT. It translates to CAITPASGTTQNTGELFF.

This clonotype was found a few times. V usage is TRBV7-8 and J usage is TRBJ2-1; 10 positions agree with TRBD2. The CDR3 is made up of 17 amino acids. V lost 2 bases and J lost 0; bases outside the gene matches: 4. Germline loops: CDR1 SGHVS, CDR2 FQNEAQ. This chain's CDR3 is CASSLSGRGVSYNEQFF. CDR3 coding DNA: TGTGCCAGCAGCTTAAGCGGGAGGGGGGTCTCCTACAATGAGCAGTTCTTC.

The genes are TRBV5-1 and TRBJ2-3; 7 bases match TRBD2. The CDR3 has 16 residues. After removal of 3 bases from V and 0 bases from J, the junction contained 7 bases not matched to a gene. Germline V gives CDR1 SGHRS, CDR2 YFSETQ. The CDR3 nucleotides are TGCGCCAGCAGCTATAGGGCTAGCGGAAGCACAGATACGCAGTATTTT. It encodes CASSYRASGSTDTQYF. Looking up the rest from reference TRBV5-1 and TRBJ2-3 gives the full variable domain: KAGVTQTPRYLIKTRGQQVTLSCSPISGHRSVSWYQQTPGQGLQFLFEYFSETQRNKGNFPGRFSGRQFSNSRSEMNVSTLELGDSALYLCASSYRASGSTDTQYFGPGTRLTVL.

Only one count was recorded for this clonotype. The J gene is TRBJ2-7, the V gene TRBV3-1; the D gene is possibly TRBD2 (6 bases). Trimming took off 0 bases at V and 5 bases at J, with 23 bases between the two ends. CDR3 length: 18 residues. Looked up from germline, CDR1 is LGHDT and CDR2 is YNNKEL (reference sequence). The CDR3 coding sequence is TGTGCCAGCAGCCAAGATTTATTCCTAGCGCCCTTCGTACACGAGCAGTACTTC. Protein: CASSQDLFLAPFVHEQYF.

The CDR3 sequence is CSVDWGYPNTGELFF. DNA of the CDR3: TGCAGCGTTGATTGGGGGTACCCGAACACCGGGGAGCTGTTTTTT. The chain couples TRBV29-1 to TRBJ2-2, with D perhaps matching TRBD1 or TRBD2 (5 bases each). The CDR3 contains 15 residues. The germline V gene has CDR1 SQVTM and CDR2 ANQGSEA. V lost 3 bases, J lost 0 bases, and 11 bases lay in between.

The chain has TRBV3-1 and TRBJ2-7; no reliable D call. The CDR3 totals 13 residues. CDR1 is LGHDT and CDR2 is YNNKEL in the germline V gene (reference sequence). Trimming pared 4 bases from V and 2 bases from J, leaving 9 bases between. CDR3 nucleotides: TGTGCCAGCAGCCCAAGTAACCCCTACGAGCAGTACTTC. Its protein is CASSPSNPYEQYF.

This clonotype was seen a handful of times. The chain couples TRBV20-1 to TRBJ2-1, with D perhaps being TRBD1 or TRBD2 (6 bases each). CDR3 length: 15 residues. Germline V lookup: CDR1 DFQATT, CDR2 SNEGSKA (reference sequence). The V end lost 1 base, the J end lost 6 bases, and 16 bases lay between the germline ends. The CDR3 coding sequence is TGCAGTGCTAGAGCCTTGGGGGGACAACCCAATGAGCAGTTCTTC. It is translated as CSARALGGQPNEQFF.

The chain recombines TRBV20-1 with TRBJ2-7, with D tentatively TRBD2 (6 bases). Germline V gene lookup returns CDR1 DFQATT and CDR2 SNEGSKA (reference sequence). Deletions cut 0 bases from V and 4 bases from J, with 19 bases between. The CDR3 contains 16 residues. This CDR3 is CSARDFAAGRVYEQYF. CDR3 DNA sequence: TGCAGTGCTAGAGATTTCGCAGCGGGTAGGGTTTACGAGCAGTACTTC.

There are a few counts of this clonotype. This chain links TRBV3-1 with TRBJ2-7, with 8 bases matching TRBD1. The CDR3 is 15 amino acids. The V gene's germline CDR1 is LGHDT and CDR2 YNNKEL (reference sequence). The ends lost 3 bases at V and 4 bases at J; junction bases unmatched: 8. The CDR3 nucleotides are TGTGCCAGCAGCCACTGGAACAGGGGGTCTTACGAGCAGTACTTC. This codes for CASSHWNRGSYEQYF.

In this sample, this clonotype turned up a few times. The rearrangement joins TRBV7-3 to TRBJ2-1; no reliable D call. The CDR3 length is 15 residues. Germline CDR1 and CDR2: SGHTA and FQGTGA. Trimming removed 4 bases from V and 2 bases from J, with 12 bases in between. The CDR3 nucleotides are TGTGCCAGCAGCTCGGGCCTGACCCCCTACAATGAGCAGTTCTTC. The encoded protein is CASSSGLTPYNEQFF.

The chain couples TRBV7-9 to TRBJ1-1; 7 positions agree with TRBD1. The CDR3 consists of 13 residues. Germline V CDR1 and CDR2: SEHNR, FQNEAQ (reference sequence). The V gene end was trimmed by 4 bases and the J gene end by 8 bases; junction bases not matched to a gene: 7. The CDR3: CASSSDRVGEAFF. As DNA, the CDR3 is TGTGCCAGCAGCTCCGACAGGGTGGGAGAAGCTTTCTTT.

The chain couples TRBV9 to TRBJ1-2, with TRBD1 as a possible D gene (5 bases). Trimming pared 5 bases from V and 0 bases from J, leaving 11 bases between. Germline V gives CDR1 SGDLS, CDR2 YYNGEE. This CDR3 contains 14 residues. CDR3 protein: CASSPDSSNYGYTF. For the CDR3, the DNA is TGTGCCAGCAGTCCCGACAGTTCTAACTATGGCTACACCTTC.

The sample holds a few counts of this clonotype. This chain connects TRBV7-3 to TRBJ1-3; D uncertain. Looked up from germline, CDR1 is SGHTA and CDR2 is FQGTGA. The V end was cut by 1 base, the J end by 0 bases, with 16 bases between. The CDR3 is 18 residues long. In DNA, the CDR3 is TGTGCCAGCAGCTTAAAGTTGGCAGTCCAACACTCTGGAAACACCATATATTTT. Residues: CASSLKLAVQHSGNTIYF.

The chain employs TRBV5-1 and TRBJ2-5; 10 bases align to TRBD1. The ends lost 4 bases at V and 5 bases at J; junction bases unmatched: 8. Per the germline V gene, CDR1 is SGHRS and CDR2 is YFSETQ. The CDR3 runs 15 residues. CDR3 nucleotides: TGCGCCAGCAGCGTCTCCGGGACAGGGGTGGAGACCCAGTACTTC. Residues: CASSVSGTGVETQYF.